A selection of T cell receptor beta chains follows, all from one sample in a study of T cell repertoires in cytomegalovirus infection. Their antigens remain unidentified. TCRdb processed the reads anew with MiXCR; each CDR3 protein has one entry. The table has 450,000 to 600,000 distinct CDR3 sequences, under 45% seen once. The source was cultured PBMCs, collected from culture after CMV antigen stimulation. The receptors stem from a human donor in good health (CMV status not recorded). Some clones in this sample may be carry-over from other donors' samples. Each CDR3 is given with its conserved first and last residue. A D gene is named only where the DNA matches it firmly. Some rows have no size entry. The others give once, few or many, or a class for an expanded clone.

D gene | J gene | clone size | V gene | CDR3 DNA | CDR3 protein
TRBD1 | TRBJ1-1 | . | TRBV19 | TGTGCCAGTAGGAAACAGGGGGCAGGAGGCACTGAAGCTTTCTTT | CASRKQGAGGTEAFF
TRBD1 | TRBJ2-2 | . | TRBV5-1 | TGCGCCAGCAGCTTGGGTCGGGACAGGTACACCGGGGAGCTGTTTTTT | CASSLGRDRYTGELFF
TRBD1 | TRBJ2-1 | . | TRBV7-9 | TGTGCCAGCAGTGCCGGGACAGGGGGTGAGAAGCAGTTCTTC | CASSAGTGGEKQFF
TRBD1 | TRBJ2-7 | . | TRBV12-3/TRBV12-4 | TGTGCCAGCAGTCCCGGACAGGGGATTTACGAGCAGTACTTC | CASSPGQGIYEQYF
TRBD2 | TRBJ2-5 | few | TRBV5-4 | TGTGCCAGCAGTCCCGGTAGCGGGGTTCAAGAGACCCAGTACTTC | CASSPGSGVQETQYF
. | TRBJ1-3 | . | TRBV12-3/TRBV12-4 | TGTGCCAGCAGTAAGACACGATCTGGAAACACCATATATTTT | CASSKTRSGNTIYF
. | TRBJ2-1 | . | TRBV7-2 | TGTGCCAGCAGCTTATGGAAAAACAATGAGCAGTTCTTC | CASSLWKNNEQFF
TRBD2 | TRBJ2-1 | few | TRBV7-9 | TGTGCCAGCAGCTTAGTCGTCGCGGCGGGGGGCCGTGACAATGAGCAGTTCTTC | CASSLVVAAGGRDNEQFF
. | TRBJ2-5 | . | TRBV6-1 | TGTGCCAGCAGTGATACAGGCGGACTCTGGGAGACCCAGTACTTC | CASSDTGGLWETQYF
TRBD1 | TRBJ2-7 | . | TRBV27 | TGTGCCAGCAGTCCATTGGGACAGGGGGCCTACGAGCAGTACTTC | CASSPLGQGAYEQYF
. | TRBJ1-3 | . | TRBV12-3/TRBV12-4 | TGTGCCAGCAGTCTCCTGGATGCCATATATTTT | CASSLLDAIYF
TRBD2 | TRBJ2-1 | many | TRBV7-9 | TGTGCCAGCAGCCCCCCATCGGGGCGACGGGAGGGCCTTGAGCAGTTCTTC | CASSPPSGRREGLEQFF
TRBD2 | TRBJ2-5 | . | TRBV7-2 | TGTGCCAGCAGCCCGGGTCAAGGGCTAGCGGGGGGGGAGACCCAGTACTTC | CASSPGQGLAGGETQYF
TRBD2 | TRBJ2-1 | once | TRBV11-2 | TGTGCCAGCAGCTTTTGGTCCGCGGCTAGCGGATGGGATGAGCAGTTCTTC | CASSFWSAASGWDEQFF
. | TRBJ2-5 | once | TRBV7-6 | TGTGCCAGCAGCCCAGGGCGGGTAACACAAGAGACCCAGTACTTC | CASSPGRVTQETQYF
. | TRBJ2-4 | few | TRBV4-2 | TGTGCCAGCAGCCCGCGGCTGGTGGCCAAAAACATTCAGTACTTC | CASSPRLVAKNIQYF
TRBD2 | TRBJ2-1 | . | TRBV30 | TGTGCCTGGAGTGTCCTAGCGGGAGGGCCTAAGCGGGGTGAGCAGTTCTTC | CAWSVLAGGPKRGEQFF
. | TRBJ1-3 | . | TRBV7-2 | TGTGCCAGCAGCCCCCGGGGCAGTCGAGGGAACACCATATATTTT | CASSPRGSRGNTIYF
. | TRBJ1-1 | . | TRBV20-1 | TGCAGTGCGAGAGTTACGAACACTGAAGCTTTCTTT | CSARVTNTEAFF
TRBD1 | TRBJ2-1 | . | TRBV7-2 | TGTGCCAGCAGCCCCGGGACAGAAAGTTACAATGAGCAGTTCTTC | CASSPGTESYNEQFF
TRBD2 | TRBJ2-1 | . | TRBV4-3 | TGCGCCAGCAGCCAAGAGGGGGGGCTAGCGGGAGCGGGCGAGCAGTTCTTC | CASSQEGGLAGAGEQFF
. | TRBJ1-2 | few | TRBV7-8 | TGTGCCAGCAGCCTAGGCGGGACGGTCAACTATGGCTACACCTTC | CASSLGGTVNYGYTF
TRBD1 | TRBJ2-3 | . | TRBV6-6 | TGTGCCAGCAGTTTCGACAGGGGAGTAACAGATACGCAGTATTTT | CASSFDRGVTDTQYF
. | TRBJ1-6 | few | TRBV7-2 | TGTGCCAGCAGCTACCGCTCACCGAGCTCCTATAATTCACCCCTCCACTTT | CASSYRSPSSYNSPLHF
TRBD2 | TRBJ2-1 | . | TRBV6-6 | TGTGCCAGCAGTTACTCGAGGCCGCGCGGGAGGGCCGAAGAGCAGTTCTTC | CASSYSRPRGRAEEQFF
TRBD1 | TRBJ1-1 | . | TRBV12-3/TRBV12-4 | TGTGCCAGCAGTACGACAGGGAAGGGGATGAACACTGAAGCTTTCTTT | CASSTTGKGMNTEAFF
. | TRBJ2-7 | . | TRBV6-1 | TGTGCCAGCAGTGAAACGACCGGTTCCCGGGGGCAGTACTTC | CASSETTGSRGQYF
. | TRBJ2-1 | few | TRBV6-6 | TGTGCCAGCAGTCAAGCCTACAATGAGCAGTTCTTC | CASSQAYNEQFF
. | TRBJ2-2 | few | TRBV6-6 | TGTGCCAGCAGGACATCCGGGACGACCGCGAACACCGGGGAGCTGTTTTTT | CASRTSGTTANTGELFF
TRBD2 | TRBJ2-3 | . | TRBV7-2 | TGTGCCAGCAGCACCTCACGACTAGCGGGGGGGCTGAGCACAGATACGCAGTATTTT | CASSTSRLAGGLSTDTQYF
TRBD1 | TRBJ2-1 | . | TRBV15 | TGTGCCACCAGCAGCCCTCACAGGGGGCAGGGCCGGGTACTAGGTTCAGGGAATGAGCAGTTCTTC | CATSSPHRGQGRVLGSGNEQFF
TRBD2 | TRBJ2-1 | . | TRBV6-1 | TGTGCCAGCAGGTCCAGGACGCCCGGCGGGGGTGAGCAGTTCTTC | CASRSRTPGGGEQFF